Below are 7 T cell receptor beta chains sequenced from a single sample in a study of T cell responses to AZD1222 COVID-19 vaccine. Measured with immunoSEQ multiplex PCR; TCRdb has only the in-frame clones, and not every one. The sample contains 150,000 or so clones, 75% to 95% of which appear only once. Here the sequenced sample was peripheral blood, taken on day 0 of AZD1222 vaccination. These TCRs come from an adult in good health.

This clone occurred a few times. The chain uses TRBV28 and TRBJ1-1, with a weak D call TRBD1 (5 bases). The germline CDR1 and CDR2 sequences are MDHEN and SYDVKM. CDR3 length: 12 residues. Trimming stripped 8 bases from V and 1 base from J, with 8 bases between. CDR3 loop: CASGTGNTEAFF. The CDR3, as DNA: TGTGCCAGCGGGACGGGGAACACTGAAGCTTTCTTT. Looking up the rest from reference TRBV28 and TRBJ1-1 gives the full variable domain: DVKVTQSSRYLVKRTGEKVFLECVQDMDHENMFWYRQDPGLGLRLIYFSYDVKMKEKGDIPEGYSVSREKKERFSLILESASTNQTSMYLCASGTGNTEAFFGQGTRLTVV.

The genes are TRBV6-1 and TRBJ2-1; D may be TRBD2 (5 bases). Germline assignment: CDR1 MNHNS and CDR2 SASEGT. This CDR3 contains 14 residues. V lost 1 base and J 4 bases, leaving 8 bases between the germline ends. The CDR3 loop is CASSEEPGYNEQFF. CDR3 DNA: TGTGCCAGCAGTGAAGAGCCGGGATACAATGAGCAGTTCTTC.

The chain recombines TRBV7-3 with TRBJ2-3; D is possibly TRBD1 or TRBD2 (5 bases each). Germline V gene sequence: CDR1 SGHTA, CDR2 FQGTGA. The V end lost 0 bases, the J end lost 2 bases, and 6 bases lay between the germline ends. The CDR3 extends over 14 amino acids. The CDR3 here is CASSLTGVTDTQYF. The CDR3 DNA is TGTGCCAGCAGCTTAACGGGGGTCACAGATACGCAGTATTTT.

DNA of the CDR3: TGCGCCAGCAGCCAAGAAGTAAGGGGCCCAAGGAATGGCTACACCTTC. This translates into CASSQEVRGPRNGYTF. The chain recombines TRBV4-3 with TRBJ1-2, with D possibly matching TRBD1 (5 bases). CDR3 length: 16 amino acids. Trimming took off 0 bases at V and 6 bases at J, with 17 bases between the two ends. CDR1 is LGHNA, CDR2 YSLEER, per germline.

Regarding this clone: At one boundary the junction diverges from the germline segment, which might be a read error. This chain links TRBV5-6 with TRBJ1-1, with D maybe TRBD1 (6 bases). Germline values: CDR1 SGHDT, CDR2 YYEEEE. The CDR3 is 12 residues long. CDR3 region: CASSSEQGSLIF. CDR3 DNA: TGTGCCAGCAGCTCGGAACAGGGAAGTCTTATCTTT.

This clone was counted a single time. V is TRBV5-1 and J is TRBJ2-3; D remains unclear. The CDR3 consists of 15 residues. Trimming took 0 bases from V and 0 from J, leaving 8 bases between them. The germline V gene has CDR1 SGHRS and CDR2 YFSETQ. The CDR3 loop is CASSLDTPSTDTQYF. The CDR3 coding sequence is TGCGCCAGCAGCTTGGACACCCCTAGCACAGATACGCAGTATTTT.

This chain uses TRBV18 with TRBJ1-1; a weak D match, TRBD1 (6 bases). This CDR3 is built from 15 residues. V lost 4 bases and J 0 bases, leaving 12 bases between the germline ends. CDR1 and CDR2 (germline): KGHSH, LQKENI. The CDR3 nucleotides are TGTGCCAGCTCACGTACAGCAGGGGTGAACACTGAAGCTTTCTTT. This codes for CASSRTAGVNTEAFF.